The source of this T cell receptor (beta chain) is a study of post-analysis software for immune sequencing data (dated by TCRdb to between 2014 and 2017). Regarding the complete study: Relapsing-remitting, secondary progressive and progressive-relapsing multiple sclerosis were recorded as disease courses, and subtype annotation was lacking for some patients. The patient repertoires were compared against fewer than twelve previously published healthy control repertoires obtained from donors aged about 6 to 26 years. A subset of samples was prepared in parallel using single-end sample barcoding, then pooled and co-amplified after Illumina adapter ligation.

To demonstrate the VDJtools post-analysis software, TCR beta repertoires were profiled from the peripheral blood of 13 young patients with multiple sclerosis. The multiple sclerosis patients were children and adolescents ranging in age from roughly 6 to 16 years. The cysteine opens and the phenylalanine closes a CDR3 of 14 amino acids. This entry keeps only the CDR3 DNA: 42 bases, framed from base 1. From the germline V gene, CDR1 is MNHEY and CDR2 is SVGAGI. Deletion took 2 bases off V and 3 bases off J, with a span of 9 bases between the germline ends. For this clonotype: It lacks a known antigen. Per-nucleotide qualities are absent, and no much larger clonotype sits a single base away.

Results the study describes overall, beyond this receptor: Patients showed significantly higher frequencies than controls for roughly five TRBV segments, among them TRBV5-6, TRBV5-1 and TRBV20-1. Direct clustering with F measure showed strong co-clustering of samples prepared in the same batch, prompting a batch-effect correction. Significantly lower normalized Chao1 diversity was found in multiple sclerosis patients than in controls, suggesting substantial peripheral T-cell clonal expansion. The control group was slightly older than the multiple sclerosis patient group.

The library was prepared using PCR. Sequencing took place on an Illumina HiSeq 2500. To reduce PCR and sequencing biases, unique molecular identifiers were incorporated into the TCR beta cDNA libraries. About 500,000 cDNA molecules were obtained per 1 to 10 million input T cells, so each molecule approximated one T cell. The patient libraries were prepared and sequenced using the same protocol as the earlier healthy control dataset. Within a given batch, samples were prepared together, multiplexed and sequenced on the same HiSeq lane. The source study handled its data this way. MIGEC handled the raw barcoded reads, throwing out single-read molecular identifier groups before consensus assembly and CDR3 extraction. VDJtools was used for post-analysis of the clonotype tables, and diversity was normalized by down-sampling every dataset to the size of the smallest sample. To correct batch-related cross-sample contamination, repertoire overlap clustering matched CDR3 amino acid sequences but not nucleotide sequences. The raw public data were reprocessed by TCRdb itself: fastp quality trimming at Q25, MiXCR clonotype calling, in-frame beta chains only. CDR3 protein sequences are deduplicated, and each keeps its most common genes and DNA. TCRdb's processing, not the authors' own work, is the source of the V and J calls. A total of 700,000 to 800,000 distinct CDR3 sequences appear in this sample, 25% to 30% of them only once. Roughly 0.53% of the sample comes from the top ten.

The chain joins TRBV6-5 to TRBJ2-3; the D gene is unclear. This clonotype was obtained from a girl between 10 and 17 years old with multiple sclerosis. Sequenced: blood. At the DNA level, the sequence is TGTGCCAGCAGTTACCGCGAGAGGACAGATACGCAGTATTTT. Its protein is CASSYRERTDTQYF.